The entry below gives a single TCR beta chain sequence along with its context. The data are from a study of T cells in Graves' hyperthyroidism and ophthalmopathy. Germline V CDR1 and CDR2: MNHNS, SASEGT. This CDR3 comprises 17 residues. V shed 8 bases and J shed 5 bases, with 27 bases lying between them. Over 18 months, lack of ophthalmopathy progression marked Graves' hyperthyroidism as stable. PBMCs were sourced from more than 7.5 ml fresh peripheral blood. RNA transcripts served as the template for amplifying TCR beta CDR3 regions. RT-PCR in the first round (using the HTBI primer set) targeted the TCR CDR3. TCRdb analysed the multiplex PCR reads with MiXCR anew, one entry per CDR3 protein. This sample has hundreds of thousands of distinct CDR3 sequences, with approximately 20% found just once.

What was sequenced was blood. The rearrangement links TRBV6-1 to TRBJ1-1, with D unresolved. The sequence derives from a woman younger than 35 with Graves' hyperthyroidism. In nucleotides, the CDR3 is TGTGCCAGCCCAAAGGTAGATAGTGGGAGAAAGGGAACTGAAGCTTTCTTT. It translates to CASPKVDSGRKGTEAFF.